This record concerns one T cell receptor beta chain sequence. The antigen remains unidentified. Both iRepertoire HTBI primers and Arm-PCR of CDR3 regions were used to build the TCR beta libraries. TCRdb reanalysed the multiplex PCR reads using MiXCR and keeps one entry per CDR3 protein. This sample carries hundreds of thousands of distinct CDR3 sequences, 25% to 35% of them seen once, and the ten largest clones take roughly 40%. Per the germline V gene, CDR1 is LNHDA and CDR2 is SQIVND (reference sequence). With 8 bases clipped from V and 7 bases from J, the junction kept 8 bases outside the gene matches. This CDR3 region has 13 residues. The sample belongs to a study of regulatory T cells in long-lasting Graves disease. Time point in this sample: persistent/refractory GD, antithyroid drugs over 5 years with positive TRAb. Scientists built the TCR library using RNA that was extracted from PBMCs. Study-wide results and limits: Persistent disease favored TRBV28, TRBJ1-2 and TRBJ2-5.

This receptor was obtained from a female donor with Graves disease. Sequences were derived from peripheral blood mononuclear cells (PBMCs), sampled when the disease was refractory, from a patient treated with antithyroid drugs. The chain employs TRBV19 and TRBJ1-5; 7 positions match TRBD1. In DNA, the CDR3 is TGTGCCAGTGCGACAGGGAGACAACAGCCCCAGCATTTT. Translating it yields CASATGRQQPQHF. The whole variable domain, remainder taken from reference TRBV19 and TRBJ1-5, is DGGITQSPKYLFRKEGQNVTLSCEQNLNHDAMYWYRQDPGQGLRLIYYSQIVNDFQKGDIAEGYSVSREKKESFPLTVTSAQKNPTAFYLCASATGRQQPQHFGDGTRLSIL.